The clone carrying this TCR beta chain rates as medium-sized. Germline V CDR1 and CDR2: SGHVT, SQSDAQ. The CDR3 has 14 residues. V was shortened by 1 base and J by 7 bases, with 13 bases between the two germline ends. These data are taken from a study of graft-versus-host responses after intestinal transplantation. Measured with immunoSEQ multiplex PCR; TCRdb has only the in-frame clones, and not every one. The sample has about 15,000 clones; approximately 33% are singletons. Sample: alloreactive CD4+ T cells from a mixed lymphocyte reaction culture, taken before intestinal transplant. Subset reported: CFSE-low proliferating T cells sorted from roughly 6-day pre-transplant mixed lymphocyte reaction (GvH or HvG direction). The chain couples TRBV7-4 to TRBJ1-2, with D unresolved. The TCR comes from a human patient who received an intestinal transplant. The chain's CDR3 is CASSLGPGFSGYTF. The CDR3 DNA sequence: TGTGCCAGCAGCTTAGGACCGGGGTTCAGTGGCTACACCTTC. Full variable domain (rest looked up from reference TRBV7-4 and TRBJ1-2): GAGVSQSPRYKVAKRGRDVALRCDSISGHVTLYWYRQTLGQGSEVLTYSQSDAQRDKSGRPSGRFSAERPERSVSTLKIQRTEQGDSAVYLCASSLGPGFSGYTFGSGTRLTVV.